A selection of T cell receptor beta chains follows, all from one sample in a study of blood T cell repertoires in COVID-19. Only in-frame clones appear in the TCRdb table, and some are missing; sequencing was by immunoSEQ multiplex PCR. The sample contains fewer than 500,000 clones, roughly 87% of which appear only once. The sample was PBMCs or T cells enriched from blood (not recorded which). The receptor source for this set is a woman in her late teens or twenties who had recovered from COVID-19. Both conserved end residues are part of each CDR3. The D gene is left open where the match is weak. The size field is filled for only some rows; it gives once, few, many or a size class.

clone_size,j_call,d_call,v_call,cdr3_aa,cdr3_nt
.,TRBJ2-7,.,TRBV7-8,CASSLVRFVEQYF,TGTGCCAGCAGCTTAGTCAGGTTTGTGGAGCAGTACTTC
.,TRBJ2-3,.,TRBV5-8,CASSALTSTDTQYF,TGTGCCAGCAGCGCTCTTACTAGCACAGATACGCAGTATTTT
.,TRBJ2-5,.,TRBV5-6,CASSLANRQGGETQYF,TGTGCCAGCAGCTTGGCCAACAGGCAGGGAGGTGAGACCCAGTACTTC
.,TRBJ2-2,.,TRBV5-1,CASSLNVATNTGELFF,TGCGCCAGCAGCTTGAATGTAGCCACCAACACCGGGGAGCTGTTTTTT
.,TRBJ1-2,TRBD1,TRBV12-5,CASGLVIRQGGPLYGYTF,TGTGCTAGTGGTTTGGTAATTCGACAGGGTGGCCCTTTATATGGCTACACCTTC
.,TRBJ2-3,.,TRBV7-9,CATRGATDTQYF,TGTGCCACCCGGGGGGCCACAGATACGCAGTATTTT
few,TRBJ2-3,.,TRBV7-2,CASSLVGGESTDTQYF,TGTGCCAGCAGCTTAGTCGGCGGGGAGAGCACAGATACGCAGTATTTT
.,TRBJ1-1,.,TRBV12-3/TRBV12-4,CASTEDSEAFF,TGTGCCAGCACCGAGGACAGCGAAGCTTTCTTT
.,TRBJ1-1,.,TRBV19,CASSITLQANTEAFF,TGTGCCAGTAGTATAACCCTCCAAGCGAACACTGAAGCTTTCTTT
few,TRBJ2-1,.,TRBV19,CASSIGAERVYNEQFF,TGTGCCAGTAGTATAGGAGCTGAGCGGGTGTACAATGAGCAGTTCTTC
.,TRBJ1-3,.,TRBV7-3,CASSPQAGSGNTIYF,TGTGCCAGCAGCCCCCAAGCGGGGTCTGGAAACACCATATATTTT
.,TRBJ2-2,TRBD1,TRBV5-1,CASSRPDRGGAGELFF,TGCGCCAGCAGCAGACCCGACAGGGGGGGGGCCGGGGAGCTGTTTTTT
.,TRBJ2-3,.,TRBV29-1,CSVGAETQYF,TGCAGCGTTGGGGCAGAGACGCAGTATTTT
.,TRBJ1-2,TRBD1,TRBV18,CASSPQGGALGYTF,TGTGCCAGCTCCCCCCAGGGGGGCGCTCTCGGCTACACCTTC
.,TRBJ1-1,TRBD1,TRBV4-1,CASSQVTGQGRTEAFF,TGCGCCAGCAGCCAAGTTACTGGACAGGGAAGAACTGAAGCTTTCTTT
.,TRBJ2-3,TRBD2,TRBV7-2,CASNPSAGGFSTDTQYF,TGTGCCAGCAACCCCTCGGCGGGGGGTTTTAGCACAGATACGCAGTATTTT
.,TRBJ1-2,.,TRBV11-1,CASSPRQGRDGYTF,TGTGCCAGCAGCCCGCGTCAAGGGAGGGATGGCTACACCTTC
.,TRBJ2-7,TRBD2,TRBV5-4,CASSLPPSGGIREQYF,TGTGCCAGCAGCTTGCCCCCTAGCGGGGGGATACGCGAGCAGTACTTC
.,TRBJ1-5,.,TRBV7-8,CASSLVQASNQPQHF,TGTGCCAGCAGCTTAGTTCAGGCCAGCAATCAGCCCCAGCATTTT
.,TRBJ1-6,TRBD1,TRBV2,CASSSAGQGNSPLHF,TGTGCCAGCAGTAGTGCGGGACAGGGAAATTCACCCCTCCACTTT
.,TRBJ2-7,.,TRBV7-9,CASSPPEGASYEQYF,TGTGCCAGCAGCCCACCCGAGGGCGCCTCCTACGAGCAGTACTTC
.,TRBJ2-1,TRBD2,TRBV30,CAWSVPGGRALGEQFF,TGTGCCTGGAGTGTACCTGGGGGGAGGGCCCTAGGAGAGCAGTTCTTC
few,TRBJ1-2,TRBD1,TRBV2,CASKTTGGRGYTF,TGTGCCAGCAAAACGACAGGGGGCAGAGGCTACACCTTC
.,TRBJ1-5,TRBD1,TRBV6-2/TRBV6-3,CASSPTGGWQPQHF,TGTGCCAGCAGCCCTACAGGGGGCTGGCAGCCCCAGCATTTT
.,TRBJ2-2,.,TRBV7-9,CASSLGSGTGELFF,TGTGCCAGCAGCTTAGGATCAGGGACCGGGGAGCTGTTTTTT
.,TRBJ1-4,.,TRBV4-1,CASSHPTGTNEKLFF,TGCGCCAGCAGCCACCCGACGGGAACTAATGAAAAACTGTTTTTT
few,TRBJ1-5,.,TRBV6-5,CASTPPGRVGQPQHF,TGTGCCAGCACCCCCCCGGGGAGGGTGGGACAGCCCCAGCATTTT